A single sample gave rise to the 25 T cell receptor beta chains below, sequenced in a study of CD8+CD57+ T cells in acquired aplastic anemia. TCR beta VDJ combinations and CDR3 sequences were profiled from genomic DNA. TCRdb processed the reads anew with MiXCR; each CDR3 protein has one entry. The sample contains some 200,000 distinct CDR3 sequences, roughly 50% of which appear only once. All sequencing subjects had displayed CD8+CD57+ cell expansion on flow cytometry. Sample: sorted CD4+, CD8+, or CD8+CD57+ T cells (not recorded which) from PBMCs. The receptors were sampled from a human donor with aplastic anemia.

The chain is built from TRBV9 and TRBJ1-2; 7 bases are a match to TRBD1. This CDR3 has 15 residues. Trimming took 0 bases from V and 0 from J; bases not matched to a gene: 2. Germline V gene data show CDR1 as SGDLS and CDR2 as YYNGEE. CDR3 in amino acids: CASSVGTGTNYGYTF. The CDR3 coding sequence is TGTGCCAGCAGCGTAGGGACAGGCACTAACTATGGCTACACCTTC. Full variable domain (outside the CDR3, taken from reference TRBV9 and TRBJ1-2): DSGVTQTPKHLITATGQRVTLRCSPRSGDLSVYWYQQSLDQGLQFLIQYYNGEERAKGNILERFSAQQFPDLHSELNLSSLELGDSALYFCASSVGTGTNYGYTFGSGTRLTVV.

This clonotype came up many times. The chain couples TRBV20-1 to TRBJ2-5; D gene ambiguous. CDR1 and CDR2 from the germline V gene are DFQATT and SNEGSKA (reference sequence). The CDR3 has 16 amino acids. Trimming pared 3 bases from V and 0 bases from J, leaving 17 bases between. The CDR3 nucleotides are TGCAGTGCTAGCCACGTGTTGGCCGGGTACCAAGAGACCCAGTACTTC. This translates into CSASHVLAGYQETQYF.

This clonotype occurred many times. V and J are TRBV11-3 and TRBJ2-7; TRBD2 aligns across 8 bases. V trimming: 0 bases; J trimming: 2 bases; junction bases outside the gene matches: 6. The CDR3 runs 16 residues. Germline values: CDR1 SGHNT, CDR2 YENEEA. CDR3 amino acids: CASSLERGSGTYEQYF. CDR3 bases: TGTGCCAGCAGCTTAGAGCGGGGTAGCGGGACCTACGAGCAGTACTTC.

The chain is built from TRBV20-1 and TRBJ2-1, with D perhaps TRBD2 (6 bases). Trimming pared 0 bases from V and 2 bases from J, leaving 14 bases between. CDR3 size: 16 residues. Germline V gene lookup returns CDR1 DFQATT and CDR2 SNEGSKA (reference sequence). CDR3 bases: TGCAGTGCTAGAGATTTGGCGGGGACGACCTACAATGAGCAGTTCTTC. Protein product: CSARDLAGTTYNEQFF.

This clonotype has only a few counts. The junction shows a germline mismatch at one end, possibly a read error. This chain uses TRBV3-1 with TRBJ2-3; the match to TRBD2 covers 8 bases. Germline-derived CDR1 and CDR2 are LGHDT and YNNKEL (reference sequence). The CDR3 is 15 amino acids. CDR3: CASSQARTSIDTQYF. CDR3 nucleotide sequence: TGTGCCAGCAGCCAAGCCCGGACTAGCATAGATACGCAGTATTTT.

The genes are TRBV7-3 and TRBJ1-1; no clear D gene. The V gene lost 3 bases and the J gene lost 1 base, with 6 bases spanning the gap. Per germline, CDR1 SGHTA and CDR2 FQGTGA. This CDR3 contains 13 residues. The CDR3, as DNA: TGTGCCAGCAGCTTTACTGGGAACACTGAAGCTTTCTTT. It translates to CASSFTGNTEAFF. The full variable domain, completed using reference TRBV7-3 and TRBJ1-1, is GAGVSQTPSNKVTEKGKYVELRCDPISGHTALYWYRQSLGQGPEFLIYFQGTGAADDSGLPNDRFFAVRPEGSVSTLKIQRTERGDSAVYLCASSFTGNTEAFFGQGTRLTVV.

This chain links TRBV2 with TRBJ1-1; the match to TRBD1 covers 7 bases. V dropped 7 bases and J dropped 9; count of bases not matched to a gene: 8. This CDR3 has 12 amino acids. Germline CDR1 reads SNHLY; CDR2 reads FYNNEI. The CDR3 region has the DNA TGTGCCAGCAATTTGGGGACAGAGAAAGCTTTCTTT. Translation gives CASNLGTEKAFF.

J is TRBJ1-4 and V is TRBV20-1; D possibly corresponds to TRBD1 (6 bases). Trimming took 6 bases from V and 8 from J, leaving 19 bases between them. Looked up from germline, CDR1 is DFQATT and CDR2 is SNEGSKA (reference sequence). The CDR3 is made up of 14 amino acids. The CDR3 coding sequence is TGCAGTGCCCCCCGGGTTGGGGGCGGGGAAAAACTGTTTTTT. Translation gives CSAPRVGGGEKLFF.

V usage is TRBV7-2 and J usage is TRBJ2-3; D uncertain. Germline loops: CDR1 SGHTA, CDR2 FQGNSA. Deletions cut 3 bases from V and 0 bases from J, with 16 bases between. CDR3 length: 17 residues. In nucleotides, the CDR3 is TGTGCCAGCAGCTTCCTCGACATCCTATCTAGCACAGATACGCAGTATTTT. Translated: CASSFLDILSSTDTQYF.

This clonotype was seen many times. The chain is built from TRBV14 and TRBJ2-5; TRBD1 is a possible D gene (6 bases). V was clipped by 4 bases and J by 5 bases, with 20 bases between them. Germline V CDR1 and CDR2: SGHDN, FVKESK. CDR3 size: 16 residues. CDR3 in DNA: TGTGCCAGCAGCCCCTGGACAGAGAGAGAGGGGGAGACCCAGTACTTC. As protein: CASSPWTEREGETQYF.

The chain joins TRBV7-2 to TRBJ2-5; TRBD2 agrees at 14 bases. The DNA end favors TRBJ2-1, so the J call may be wrong. Germline V gene sequence: CDR1 SGHTA, CDR2 FQGNSA. The CDR3 length is 16 residues. The CDR3 reads CASSPRGLAGDNEQFF. The CDR3 nucleotides are TGTGCCAGCAGCCCAAGGGGACTAGCGGGGGACAATGAGCAGTTCTTC.

In this sample, this clonotype turned up many times. V usage is TRBV13 and J usage is TRBJ1-5; tentatively, D is TRBD1 (5 bases). Trimming removed 2 bases at V and 7 bases at J, with 15 bases between. Per germline, CDR1 PRHDT and CDR2 FYEKMQ (reference sequence). CDR3 length: 15 residues. The DNA of the CDR3 is TGTGCCAGCAGCTTAAGGGCTCAGGGCCGCCAGCCCCAGCATTTT. Protein: CASSLRAQGRQPQHF.

The sample holds many counts of this clonotype. This chain uses TRBV20-1 with TRBJ2-5, with 12 bases identical to TRBD2. The CDR3 has 15 amino acids. Germline assignment: CDR1 DFQATT and CDR2 SNEGSKA (reference sequence). V was pared by 7 bases and J by 1 base, with 7 bases of the junction left unmatched. In nucleotides, the CDR3 is TGCAGTGTCACTAGCGGGGGGCGGCTCCAAGAGACCCAGTACTTC. It is translated as CSVTSGGRLQETQYF.

The chain combines TRBV7-9 with TRBJ1-3; D unresolved. The germline gives CDR1 SEHNR, CDR2 FQNEAQ (reference sequence). The ends were cut back, 2 bases at V and 0 bases at J, with 14 bases in the middle. The CDR3 consists of 17 residues. The CDR3 region is CASSLYLGRSSGNTIYF. DNA for the CDR3: TGTGCCAGCAGCTTATACCTCGGCCGCAGCTCTGGAAACACCATATATTTT.

About this clonotype itself: A much larger clonotype is one base distant, so this may be a read error. J is TRBJ1-4 and V is TRBV5-6, with a possible D match to TRBD1 (5 bases). Germline V lookup: CDR1 SGHDT, CDR2 YYEEEE. The CDR3 spans 16 residues. In nucleotides, the CDR3 is TGTGCCAGCAGCTCCCGCCGTGACGGGGCTAATGGAAAACTGTTTTTT. Translated: CASSSRRDGANGKLFF.

The rearrangement links TRBV27 to TRBJ2-3; no clear D gene. Germline V lookup: CDR1 MNHEY, CDR2 SMNVEV (reference sequence). V was cut by 3 bases and J by 3 bases, with 4 bases left in between. This CDR3 is built from 12 residues. CDR3 sequence: CASSFQTDTQYF. The DNA for the CDR3 is TGTGCCAGCAGTTTCCAGACAGATACGCAGTATTTT.

Points on this clonotype: Germline is not matched at one junction end, which may reflect a read error. This rearrangement joins TRBV10-3 to TRBJ1-2, with D unclear. The CDR3 has 9 residues. Germline loops: CDR1 ENHRY, CDR2 SYGVKD. The CDR3 region is CAIGERGLF. CDR3 nucleotide sequence: TGTGCCATCGGGGAACGGGGTCTTTTC.

This clonotype was detected ten times or more. V is TRBV3-1 and J is TRBJ1-2, with 10 positions matching TRBD1. V shed 4 bases and J 7 bases; nucleotides not matched to a gene: 6. The CDR3 has 14 residues. In germline, CDR1 is LGHDT, CDR2 YNNKEL (reference sequence). The CDR3 sequence is CASSLGQGVRGYTF. For the CDR3, the DNA is TGTGCCAGCAGCCTCGGACAGGGGGTTCGTGGCTACACCTTC.

To note about this clonotype: A read error may account for a junction end that differs from germline. The V and J genes are TRBV5-1 and TRBJ2-3, with unresolved D. Germline CDR1 is SGHRS and CDR2 is YFSETQ. This CDR3 is 12 amino acids long. CDR3: CASSLGRAAQYF. The CDR3 nucleotides read TGTGCCAGCAGCTTAGGACGGGCTGCGCAGTATTTT.

The chain carries TRBV24-1 and TRBJ2-7; tentatively, D is TRBD1 (6 bases). CDR1 is KGHDR and CDR2 is SFDVKD in the germline V gene. The CDR3 has 14 residues. V lost 4 bases and J lost 7, with 16 bases in between. The CDR3 nucleotides are TGTGCCACCAGTGACTCAACAGGGTCCGGGGAGCAGTACTTC. This encodes CATSDSTGSGEQYF.

This clonotype appeared a few times. This rearrangement joins TRBV15 to TRBJ1-6; 10 bases line up with TRBD1. Trimming took 3 bases from V and 7 from J; bases not matched to a gene: 3. The CDR3 is made up of 15 amino acids. CDR1 LNHNV and CDR2 YYDKDF come from the germline V gene (reference sequence). The CDR3 loop reads CATSRKGQGNSPLHF. The CDR3 nucleotides are TGTGCCACCAGCAGGAAGGGACAGGGGAATTCACCCCTCCACTTT.

The J gene is TRBJ2-7, the V gene TRBV20-1; TRBD1 agrees at 12 bases. V dropped 2 bases and J dropped 3; count of bases not matched to a gene: 8. The germline gives CDR1 DFQATT, CDR2 SNEGSKA (reference sequence). This CDR3 region has 16 residues. Here the CDR3 DNA reads TGCAGTGCTAGAAACCCGGGACAGGGGGCTGTCTACGAGCAGTACTTC. Protein sequence: CSARNPGQGAVYEQYF.

This clonotype turned up a few times. The chain has TRBV15 and TRBJ2-7, with 13 nucleotides matching TRBD2. V dropped 3 bases and J dropped 1; count of bases not matched to a gene: 3. This CDR3 comprises 16 residues. Germline-derived CDR1 and CDR2 are LNHNV and YYDKDF (reference sequence). CDR3 region: CATSSRTSGGSYEQYF. DNA of the CDR3: TGTGCCACCAGCAGCCGGACTAGCGGGGGATCCTACGAGCAGTACTTC.

The chain links TRBV20-1 to TRBJ2-3; 9 nucleotides agree with TRBD2. This CDR3 contains 17 residues. Germline V gene data show CDR1 as DFQATT and CDR2 as SNEGSKA (reference sequence). J gave up 0 bases and V 3 bases, and 10 bases lay outside the gene matches. The CDR3 sequence: CSASSIGGGVSTDTQYF. CDR3 DNA: TGCAGTGCTAGCTCGATCGGCGGGGGGGTAAGCACAGATACGCAGTATTTT.

This chain uses TRBV19 with TRBJ1-2; unclear D gene. Germline V gene data show CDR1 as LNHDA and CDR2 as SQIVND (reference sequence). Between the trimmed V and J ends, which lost 0 bases and 6 bases, there was a span of 14 bases. CDR3 length equals 15 residues. CDR3: CASSIDRVGWNGYTF. CDR3 sequence (DNA): TGTGCCAGTAGTATAGATCGTGTGGGATGGAATGGCTACACCTTC. Filled out from reference TRBV19 and TRBJ1-2, the complete variable domain reads DGGITQSPKYLFRKEGQNVTLSCEQNLNHDAMYWYRQDPGQGLRLIYYSQIVNDFQKGDIAEGYSVSREKKESFPLTVTSAQKNPTAFYLCASSIDRVGWNGYTFGSGTRLTVV.